The present entry profiles one T cell receptor beta chain with its context. This entry is derived from a study of blood T cell repertoires in COVID-19. Study background: Collection of acute and convalescent COVID-19 samples took place in the United States, Italy and Spain. T cells, B-cell-depleted T cells, or PBMCs supplied cDNA or gDNA.

In the original analysis: The authors estimated nucleated cell counts from reference gene primer amplification. Measured with immunoSEQ multiplex PCR; TCRdb has only the in-frame clones, and not every one. V and J calls and clone size are copied from that table; D and trimming were computed from the DNA. The table includes around 200,000 clones, around nine tenths detected once. The sample taken for sequencing was peripheral blood. This receptor was identified in a man aged 18 to 30 with active or convalescent COVID-19.

In nucleotides, the CDR3 is TGTGCCAGCAGCTTAGCGTTTGGGCGGGGGGACACCAATGAGCAGTTCTTC. Protein product: CASSLAFGRGDTNEQFF. The chain links TRBV7-2 to TRBJ2-1; the match to TRBD2 covers 8 bases. The CDR3 consists of 17 residues. Germline V gives CDR1 SGHTA, CDR2 FQGNSA. Trimming at V came to 0 bases and at J to 6 bases, leaving 10 bases not matched to a gene.